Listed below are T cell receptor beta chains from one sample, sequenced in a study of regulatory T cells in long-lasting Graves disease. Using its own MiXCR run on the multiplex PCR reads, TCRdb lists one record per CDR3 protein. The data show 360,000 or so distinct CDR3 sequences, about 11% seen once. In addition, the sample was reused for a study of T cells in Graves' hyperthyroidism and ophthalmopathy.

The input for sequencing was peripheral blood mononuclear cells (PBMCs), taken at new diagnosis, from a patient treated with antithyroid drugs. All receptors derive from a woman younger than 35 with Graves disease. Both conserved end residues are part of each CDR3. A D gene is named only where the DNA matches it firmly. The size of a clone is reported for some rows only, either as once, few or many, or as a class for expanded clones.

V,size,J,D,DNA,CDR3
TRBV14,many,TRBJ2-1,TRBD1,TGTGCCAGCAGCCAAGGTTCACAGGGGGCGCAAAAGAGGAATGAGCAGTTCTTC,CASSQGSQGAQKRNEQFF
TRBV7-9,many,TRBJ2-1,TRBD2,TGTGCCAGCAGCCCCGGACTAGCGGGAAACCGGAACAATGAGCAGTTCTTC,CASSPGLAGNRNNEQFF
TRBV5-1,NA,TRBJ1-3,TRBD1,TGCGCCAGCAGCTTGGGTGACAGGGGGCTATCTGGAAACACCATATATTTT,CASSLGDRGLSGNTIYF
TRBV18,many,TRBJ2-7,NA,TGTGCCAGCTCCCCTTTAGGAGAGCAGTACTTC,CASSPLGEQYF
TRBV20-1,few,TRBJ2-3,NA,TGCAGTGCTGGAAGAGGCAGGGGTGGGACAGATACGCAGTATTTT,CSAGRGRGGTDTQYF
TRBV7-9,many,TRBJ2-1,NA,TGTGCCAGCAGCTTCTGGGGGGGGGCCGATGAGCAGTTCTTC,CASSFWGGADEQFF
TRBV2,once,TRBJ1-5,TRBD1,TGTGCCAGCACCCGGACAGGGGCCTTTAATCAGCCCCAGCATTTT,CASTRTGAFNQPQHF
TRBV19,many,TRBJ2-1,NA,TGTGCCAGTAAACCCCCAAGCTCCTACAATGAGCAGTTCTTC,CASKPPSSYNEQFF
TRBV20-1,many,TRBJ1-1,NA,TGCAGTGCAAAGACAGGAGGGGGGGGCACTGAAGCTTTCTTT,CSAKTGGGGTEAFF
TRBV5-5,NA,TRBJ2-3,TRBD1,TGTGCCAGCAGGACAGGGGGTACGCAGTATTTT,CASRTGGTQYF
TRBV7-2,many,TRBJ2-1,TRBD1,TGTGCCAGCAGCCCCCAGGGACAGCTATCCTACAATGAGCAGTTCTTC,CASSPQGQLSYNEQFF
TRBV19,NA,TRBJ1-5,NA,TGTGCCAGTAAGGTGTTATTGACAGACCGCAATCAGCCCCAGCATTTT,CASKVLLTDRNQPQHF
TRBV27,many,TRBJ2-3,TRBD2,TGTGCCAGCAGTGACGGGGGGGGCACAGATACGCAGTATTTT,CASSDGGGTDTQYF
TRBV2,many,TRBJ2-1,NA,TGTGCCAGCAGTGGTGACGGGTTCTGGCAGTTCTTC,CASSGDGFWQFF
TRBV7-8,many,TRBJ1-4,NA,TGTGCCAGCAGCTGGGCCTCCCGGGGGGCGCCTAATGAAAAACTGTTTTTT,CASSWASRGAPNEKLFF
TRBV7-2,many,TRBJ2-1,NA,TGTGCCAGCAGCTTTGAGGTAGGGGACAATGAGCAGTTCTTC,CASSFEVGDNEQFF
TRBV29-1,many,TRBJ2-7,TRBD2,TGCAGCGTTGAGACTAGCGTGTCGAACGAGCAGTACTTC,CSVETSVSNEQYF
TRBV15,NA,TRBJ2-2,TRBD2,TGTGCCACTTACTCCAGCGGGAGGGCCGTGAACACCGGGGAGCTGTTTTTT,CATYSSGRAVNTGELFF
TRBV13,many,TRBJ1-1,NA,TGTGCCAGCAGCTTAGGTTGGACGGCAGAACCCGCCCAAGCTTTCTTT,CASSLGWTAEPAQAFF
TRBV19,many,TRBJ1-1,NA,TGTGCCAGTAGTAAAATCCGGGACGCCGTGAACACTGAAGCTTTCTTT,CASSKIRDAVNTEAFF
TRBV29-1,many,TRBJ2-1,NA,TGCAGCGTTGACACCCCAGGGATAGGGGACAATGAGCAGTTCTTC,CSVDTPGIGDNEQFF
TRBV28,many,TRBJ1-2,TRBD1,TGTGCCAGCATTCCCCGGGACAGGGACACCTTAAACTATGGCTACACCTTC,CASIPRDRDTLNYGYTF
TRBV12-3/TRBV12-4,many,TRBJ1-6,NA,TGTGCCAGCAGTTCATTGGGGGCACGTAATTCACCCCTCCACTTT,CASSSLGARNSPLHF
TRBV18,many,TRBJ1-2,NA,TGTGCCAGCTCACCCCCCCCGGGAGAAAACTATGGCTACACCTTC,CASSPPPGENYGYTF
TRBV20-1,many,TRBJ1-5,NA,TGCAGTGCTAGCCGGGGAGCTCAGCCCCAGCATTTT,CSASRGAQPQHF
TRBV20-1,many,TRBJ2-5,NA,TGCAGTGCTCCTCGGCCGGTACAAGAGACCCAGTACTTC,CSAPRPVQETQYF
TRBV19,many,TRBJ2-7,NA,TGTGCCAGTAGTAGGACTAAGAGCTCCTACGAGCAGTACTTC,CASSRTKSSYEQYF
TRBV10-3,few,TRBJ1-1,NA,TGTGCCATCAGTGAGTCGACAGGGAACACTGAAGCTTTCTTT,CAISESTGNTEAFF
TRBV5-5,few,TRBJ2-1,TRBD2,TGTGCCAGCAGCTGGAATGGCGGGAGTAGGAATGAGCAGTTCTTC,CASSWNGGSRNEQFF
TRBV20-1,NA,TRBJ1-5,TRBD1,TGCAGTGCTATATATGACAGGGGGAGTCTATTAAGTCAGCCCCAGCATTTT,CSAIYDRGSLLSQPQHF
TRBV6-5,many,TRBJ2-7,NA,TGTGCCAGCAGTTCAGGTCTCGAGCAGTACTTC,CASSSGLEQYF
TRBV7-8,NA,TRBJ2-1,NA,TGTGCCAGCAGCTCCCTGCGCTCCAATGAGCAGTTCTTC,CASSSLRSNEQFF
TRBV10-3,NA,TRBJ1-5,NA,TGTGCCATCAGTGAGCCTTATCAGCCCCAGCATTTT,CAISEPYQPQHF
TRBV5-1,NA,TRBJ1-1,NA,TGCGCCAGCAGCTTGGAAGGGCAGGCGGCTTTCTTT,CASSLEGQAAFF
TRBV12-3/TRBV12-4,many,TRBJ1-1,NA,TGTGCCAGCATGAAAGAGAGGAACACTGAAGCTTTCTTT,CASMKERNTEAFF
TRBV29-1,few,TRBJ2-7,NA,TGCAGCGGGCTCGTCTACTACGAGCAGTACTTC,CSGLVYYEQYF
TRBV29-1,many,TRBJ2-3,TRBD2,TGCAGCGTCAGCGGGGGGTCGGATACGCAGTATTTT,CSVSGGSDTQYF
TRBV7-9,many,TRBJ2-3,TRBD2,TGTGCCAGCAGCGCTACTAGCGGGGGCATCACAGATACGCAGTATTTT,CASSATSGGITDTQYF
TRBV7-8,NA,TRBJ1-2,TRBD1,TGTGCCAGCAGCTTAGGCCGAGACAGGGGTTATGGCTACACCTTC,CASSLGRDRGYGYTF
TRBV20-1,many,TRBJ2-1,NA,TGCAGTGCCACCTACCCACATTCCTACAATGAGCAGTTCTTC,CSATYPHSYNEQFF
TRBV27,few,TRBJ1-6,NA,TGTGCCAGCAGTAACCAAAAGAACCCACAGGGACCCTCTAATTCACCCCTCCACTTT,CASSNQKNPQGPSNSPLHF
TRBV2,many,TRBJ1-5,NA,TGTGCCAGCAGTGACCAGGATCAGCCCCAGCATTTT,CASSDQDQPQHF
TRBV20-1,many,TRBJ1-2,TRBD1,TGCAGTGTTGCGCCTCGACAGGGCAACTATGGCTACACCTTC,CSVAPRQGNYGYTF
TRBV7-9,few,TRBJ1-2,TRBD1,TGTGCCAGCAGCACACGAATTTACCCGGACAGGGCTGGCTACACCTTC,CASSTRIYPDRAGYTF
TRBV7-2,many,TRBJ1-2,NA,TGTGCCAGCAGCTTACGTGGGGGCTCGGGCGTGCTCGATGGCTACACCTTC,CASSLRGGSGVLDGYTF
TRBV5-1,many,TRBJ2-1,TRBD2,TGCGCCAGCAGCACAGATAGCGGGAGCTACAATGAGCAGTTCTTC,CASSTDSGSYNEQFF
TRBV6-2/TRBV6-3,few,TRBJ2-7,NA,TGTGCCAACAGTCCTCTGAGTCCCGGAGGGTCTGTGCAGTACTTC,CANSPLSPGGSVQYF
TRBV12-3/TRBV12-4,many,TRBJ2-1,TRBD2,TGTGCCAGCAGTTTAGCCGGGACTACGATTGACAATGAGCAGTTCTTC,CASSLAGTTIDNEQFF
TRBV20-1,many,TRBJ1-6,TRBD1,TGCAGTGCCAATACAGGGGAATCACCCCTCCACTTT,CSANTGESPLHF
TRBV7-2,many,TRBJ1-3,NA,TGTGCCAGCAGCATGACAGAGTCTGGAAACACCATATATTTT,CASSMTESGNTIYF
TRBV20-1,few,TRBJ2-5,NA,TGCAGTGCCAGACCTCAATCGACCCAGTACTTC,CSARPQSTQYF
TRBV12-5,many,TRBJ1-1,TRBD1,TGTGCTAGTGGTTTCTGCGTATCGGACAGGGTAAAGTGCACTGAAGCTTTCTTT,CASGFCVSDRVKCTEAFF
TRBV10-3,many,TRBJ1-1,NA,TGTGCCATCAGTGAGTCAAGATGGGGGAACACTGAAGCTTTCTTT,CAISESRWGNTEAFF
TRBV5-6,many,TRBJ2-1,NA,TGTGCCAGCAGCGTAGGTAGGGCCAGGGGGTTCTTC,CASSVGRARGFF